This T cell receptor beta chain was sequenced in a study of T cell responses to AZD1222 COVID-19 vaccine. Study outcomes and limitations: Of spike-specific TCRs, nearly half reportedly target regions left unmutated in variants. Spike was spanned by vaccine-associated CD4 TCRs, which were dominant at 160-218 and 743-854.

About this clone: Its antigen is unidentified.

Profiling relied on immunoSEQ multiplex PCR, and the TCRdb table lists in-frame clones only, not all of them. The sample includes more than 95,000 clones, about nine tenths of them seen just once. The junction had 7 bases not matched to a gene; V was cut back by 1 base and J by 6 bases. The germline gives CDR1 SGHDN, CDR2 FVKESK. This CDR3 contains 16 residues. Sequences were derived from peripheral blood, sampled on day 0 of AZD1222 vaccination. V usage is TRBV14 and J usage is TRBJ2-7; TRBD1 matches 12 bases. The sequence derives from an adult in good health. CDR3 bases: TGTGCCAGCAGCCAAGGTGGGGGACAGGGGGCCGGCGAGCAGTACTTC. Protein product: CASSQGGGQGAGEQYF.